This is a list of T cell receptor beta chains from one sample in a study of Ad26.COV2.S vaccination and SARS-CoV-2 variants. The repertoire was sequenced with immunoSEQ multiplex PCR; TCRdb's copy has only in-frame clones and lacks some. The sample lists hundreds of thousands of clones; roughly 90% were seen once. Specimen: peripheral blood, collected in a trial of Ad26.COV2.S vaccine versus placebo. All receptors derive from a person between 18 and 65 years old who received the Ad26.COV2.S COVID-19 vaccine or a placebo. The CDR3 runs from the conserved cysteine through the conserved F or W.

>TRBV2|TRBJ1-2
CASKRIAGYTF
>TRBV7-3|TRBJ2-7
CASSLTADARNEQYF
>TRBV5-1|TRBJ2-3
CASSLPGLAGADTQYF
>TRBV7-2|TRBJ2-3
CASSKTHTDTQYF
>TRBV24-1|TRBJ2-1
CATSDPGSTSYNEQFF
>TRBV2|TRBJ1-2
CASSSGTGRNYGYTF
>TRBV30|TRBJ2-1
CAWSTGTSGRDEQFF
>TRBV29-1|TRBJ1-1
CSVGWTENTEAFF
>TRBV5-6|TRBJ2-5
CASSSVGRQAQETQYF
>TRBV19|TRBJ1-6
CATSPRGSSYNSPLHF
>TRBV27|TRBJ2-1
CASSLGTSFNEQFF
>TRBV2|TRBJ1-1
CASLGDREDRTEAFF
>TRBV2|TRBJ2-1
CASSETSGRSYNEQFF
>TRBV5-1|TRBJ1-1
CASSLVSGNTEAFF
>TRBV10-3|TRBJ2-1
CAISRTDYNEQFF
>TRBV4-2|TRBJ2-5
CASSQRAGEMETQYF
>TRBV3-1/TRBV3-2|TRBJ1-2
CASSQDSGLTTNGYTF